A single sample is the source of the 17 T cell receptor beta chains below, sequenced in a study of T cells in Graves' hyperthyroidism and ophthalmopathy. Using RNA transcripts as the source, TCR beta CDR3 regions were amplified. When the TCR CDR3 underwent first-round RT-PCR, the HTBI primer set was used. TCRdb passed the multiplex PCR reads through MiXCR, listing each CDR3 protein once. The sample consists of a few hundred thousand distinct CDR3 sequences, around 19% of them appearing once. Sequencing input: blood. These receptors were obtained from a man aged 35 to 55 with Graves' hyperthyroidism.

This chain connects TRBV29-1 to TRBJ2-2, with 8 bases that match TRBD1. The CDR3 has 13 amino acids. V was clipped by 7 bases and J by 3 bases; unmatched bases: 4. The germline gives CDR1 SQVTM, CDR2 ANQGSEA. DNA of the CDR3: TGCAGCGGAGAGGACAGGGACACCGGGGAGCTGTTTTTT. Translating gives CSGEDRDTGELFF.

There are many counts of this clonotype. This chain links TRBV27 with TRBJ2-3; D unresolved. The CDR3 consists of 14 residues. Deletions cut 3 bases from V and 5 bases from J, with 12 bases between. Germline loops: CDR1 MNHEY, CDR2 SMNVEV (reference sequence). The CDR3 loop reads CASSFFPGVDTQYF. Here the CDR3 DNA reads TGTGCCAGCAGTTTCTTCCCGGGCGTAGATACGCAGTATTTT.

This clonotype was seen at least ten times. The genes are TRBV10-3 and TRBJ2-5; D possibly corresponds to TRBD1 (7 bases). The germline V and J ends were trimmed by 6 bases and 5 bases, with 13 bases remaining between them. The CDR3 has 13 amino acids. Germline V gene lookup returns CDR1 ENHRY and CDR2 SYGVKD. Here the CDR3 reads CAISSRGEETQYF. The CDR3 DNA is TGTGCCATCAGCTCCAGGGGGGAGGAGACCCAGTACTTC.

This clonotype was seen more than once but under ten times. J is TRBJ1-4 and V is TRBV7-6; D remains unclear. The CDR3 sequence is 14 residues long. Trimming took off 2 bases at V and 6 bases at J, with 10 bases between the two ends. CDR1 is SGHVS, CDR2 FNYEAQ, per germline. This CDR3 is CASSLRAGDEKLFF. DNA of the CDR3: TGTGCCAGCAGCTTACGGGCCGGAGATGAAAAACTGTTTTTT.

This clonotype was observed many times. This chain connects TRBV7-8 to TRBJ1-1; a weak D match, TRBD1 (5 bases). CDR3 length: 16 amino acids. CDR1 and CDR2 (germline): SGHVS, FQNEAQ. V lost 4 bases and J lost 5, with 20 bases in between. The CDR3 sequence: CASSSIGGGAHTEAFF. CDR3 nucleotide sequence: TGTGCCAGCAGCTCCATTGGTGGAGGGGCGCATACTGAAGCTTTCTTT.

This clonotype has only a few counts. A clone one base away is much larger, so this may be a read error. The chain joins TRBV7-2 to TRBJ2-5; 9 bases match TRBD2. Germline loops: CDR1 SGHTA, CDR2 FQGNSA. The CDR3 covers 16 residues. V gave up 6 bases and J gave up 7 bases; unmatched junction bases: 15. CDR3 amino acids: CASRTGGGAGGVTQYF. The CDR3 region has the DNA TGTGCCAGCAGGACTGGCGGGGGGGCCGGTGGTGTGACCCAGTACTTC.

A remark on this clonotype: One junction end does not reproduce the germline sequence, and a read error may be involved. V usage is TRBV14 and J usage is TRBJ2-7, with D possibly TRBD1 on 6 matching bases. The CDR3 contains 14 residues. Per germline, CDR1 SGHDN and CDR2 FVKESK. The CDR3 sequence is CASSRGTTSSEQYF. As DNA, the CDR3 is TGTGCCAGCAGCCGGGGGACAACCTCCTCCGAGCAGTACTTC.

This clonotype was counted ten times or more. The J gene is TRBJ1-2, the V gene TRBV7-2; D might be TRBD1 (5 bases). V lost 0 bases, J lost 4 bases, and 9 bases lay in between. This CDR3 region has 14 residues. Germline assignment: CDR1 SGHTA and CDR2 FQGNSA. CDR3: CASSLALGAYGYTF. DNA for the CDR3: TGTGCCAGCAGCTTAGCGCTAGGGGCCTATGGCTACACCTTC.

At least ten counts were recorded for this clonotype. The rearrangement uses TRBV24-1 and TRBJ1-2, with D possibly matching TRBD1 (6 bases). The germline V and J ends were trimmed by 2 bases and 0 bases, with 15 bases remaining between them. CDR1 and CDR2 from the germline V gene are KGHDR and SFDVKD. The CDR3 is made up of 17 amino acids. The CDR3 sequence is CATSDSGQQTTNYGYTF. The CDR3 DNA follows: TGTGCCACCAGTGATTCAGGACAGCAAACGACTAACTATGGCTACACCTTC.

V and J are TRBV18 and TRBJ2-1, with D unresolved. CDR3 size: 14 residues. V was trimmed by 3 bases and J by 5 bases, leaving 11 bases between them. Looked up from germline, CDR1 is KGHSH and CDR2 is LQKENI. CDR3 sequence (DNA): TGTGCCAGCTCACCTGGCAACACAAACAATGAGCAGTTCTTC. Translated: CASSPGNTNNEQFF.

This clonotype came up many times. The chain recombines TRBV7-9 with TRBJ2-7; D possibly corresponds to TRBD2 (5 bases). The V and J ends lost 5 bases and 1 base respectively, with 12 bases between them. The CDR3 covers 14 residues. CDR1 SEHNR and CDR2 FQNEAQ come from the germline V gene (reference sequence). CDR3 loop: CASSPPTGSYEQYF. CDR3 nucleotide sequence: TGTGCCAGCAGCCCCCCTACGGGGTCCTACGAGCAGTACTTC. The whole variable domain, filled in from reference TRBV7-9 and TRBJ2-7, reads DTGVSQNPRHKITKRGQNVTFRCDPISEHNRLYWYRQTLGQGPEFLTYFQNEAQLEKSRLLSDRFSAERPKGSFSTLEIQRTEQGDSAMYLCASSPPTGSYEQYFGPGTRLTVT.

This clonotype was picked up many times. This chain connects TRBV6-2 or TRBV6-3 to TRBJ1-1; D unresolved. The CDR3 is 13 amino acids. CDR1 and CDR2 from the germline V gene are MNHEY and SVGEGT. V was shortened by 0 bases and J by 5 bases, with 7 bases between the two germline ends. The DNA for the CDR3 is TGTGCCAGCAGTTACTCTTGGGTGACTGAAGCTTTCTTT. It encodes CASSYSWVTEAFF.

This clonotype showed up just a few times. V gene TRBV18 combines with J gene TRBJ1-4, with D perhaps TRBD1 (5 bases). Germline V gives CDR1 KGHSH, CDR2 LQKENI. The V and J ends lost 2 bases and 7 bases respectively, with 20 bases between them. The CDR3 is 17 residues long. This CDR3 reads CASSPSGRGKVGEKLFF. Here the CDR3 DNA reads TGTGCCAGCTCACCATCCGGCCGGGGCAAAGTCGGTGAAAAACTGTTTTTT.

This clonotype came up many times. The CDR3 region has the DNA TGTGCCAGCAGTTCCGACAGGGGCGCAGAGAGCACTGAAGCTTTCTTT. Encoded protein: CASSSDRGAESTEAFF. The rearrangement links TRBV28 to TRBJ1-1; 8 bases line up with TRBD1. Unmatched junction bases numbered 11, after V lost 4 bases and J lost 4 bases. The CDR3 extends over 16 amino acids. The germline V gene encodes CDR1 MDHEN and CDR2 SYDVKM.

The chain joins TRBV6-1 to TRBJ2-1; D possibly corresponds to TRBD2 (5 bases). This CDR3 is 14 amino acids long. V lost 7 bases, J lost 10 bases, and 20 bases lay in between. Germline V gene sequence: CDR1 MNHNS, CDR2 SASEGT. The CDR3 nucleotides read TGTGCCAGCAACAAAATGGGTAGCGAGGGAGAGCAGTTCTTC. Amino acid sequence: CASNKMGSEGEQFF.

This clonotype appeared a few times. The V call is TRBV4-3, the J call TRBJ2-2, with 11 positions matching TRBD2. CDR1 and CDR2 (germline): LGHNA, YSLEER. This CDR3 comprises 19 residues. V dropped 1 base and J dropped 7; count of bases not matched to a gene: 14. CDR3 sequence: CASSQALRLAGGRSGELFF. In DNA, the CDR3 is TGCGCCAGCAGCCAAGCGCTCCGTCTAGCGGGGGGTCGTAGCGGGGAGCTGTTTTTT.

To note about this clonotype: This may arise from a read error, as a much more abundant clone is one base away. The genes are TRBV28 and TRBJ2-1, with D perhaps being TRBD1 or TRBD2 (5 bases each). The length of the CDR3 is 11 residues. Trimming cost V 10 bases and J 12 bases, with 16 bases left between them. CDR1 and CDR2 from the germline V gene are MDHEN and SYDVKM. The CDR3 DNA is TGTGCCACCCGGGGCCCGCGTTTGCAGTTCTTC. This sequence encodes CATRGPRLQFF.